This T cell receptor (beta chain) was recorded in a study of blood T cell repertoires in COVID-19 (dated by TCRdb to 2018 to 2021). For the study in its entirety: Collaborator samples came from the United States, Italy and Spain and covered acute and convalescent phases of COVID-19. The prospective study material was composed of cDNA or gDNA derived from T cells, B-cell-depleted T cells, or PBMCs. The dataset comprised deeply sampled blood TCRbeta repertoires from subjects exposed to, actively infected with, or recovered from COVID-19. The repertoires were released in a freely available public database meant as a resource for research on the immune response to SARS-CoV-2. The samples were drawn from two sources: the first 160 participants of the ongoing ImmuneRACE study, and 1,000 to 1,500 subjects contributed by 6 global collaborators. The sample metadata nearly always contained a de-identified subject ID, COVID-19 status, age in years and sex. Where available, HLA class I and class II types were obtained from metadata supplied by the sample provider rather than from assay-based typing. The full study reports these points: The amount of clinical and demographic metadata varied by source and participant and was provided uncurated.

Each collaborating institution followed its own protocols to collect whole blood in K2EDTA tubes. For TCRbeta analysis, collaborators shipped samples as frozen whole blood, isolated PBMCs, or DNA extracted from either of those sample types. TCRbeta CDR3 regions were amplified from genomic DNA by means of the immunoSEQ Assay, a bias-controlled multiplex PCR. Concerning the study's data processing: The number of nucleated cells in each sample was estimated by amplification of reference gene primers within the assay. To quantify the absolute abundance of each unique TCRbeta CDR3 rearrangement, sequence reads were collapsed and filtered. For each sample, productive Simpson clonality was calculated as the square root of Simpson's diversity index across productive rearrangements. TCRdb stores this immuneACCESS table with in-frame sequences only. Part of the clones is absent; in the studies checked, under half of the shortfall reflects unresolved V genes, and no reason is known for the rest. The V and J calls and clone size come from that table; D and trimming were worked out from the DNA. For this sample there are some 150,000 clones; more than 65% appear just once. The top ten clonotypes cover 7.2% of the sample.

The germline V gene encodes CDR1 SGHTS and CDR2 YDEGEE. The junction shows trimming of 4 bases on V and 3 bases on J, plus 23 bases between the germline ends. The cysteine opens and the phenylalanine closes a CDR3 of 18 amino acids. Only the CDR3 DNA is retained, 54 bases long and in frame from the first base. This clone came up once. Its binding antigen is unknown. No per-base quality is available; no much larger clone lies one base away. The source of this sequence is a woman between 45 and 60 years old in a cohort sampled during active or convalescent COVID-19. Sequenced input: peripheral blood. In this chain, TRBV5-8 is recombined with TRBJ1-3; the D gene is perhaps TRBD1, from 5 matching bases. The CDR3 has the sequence CASSTAGGGLKLGNTIYF. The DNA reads TGTGCCAGCAGCACCGCGGGTGGGGGACTCAAACTTGGAAACACCATATATTTT.